Below are 15 T cell receptor beta chains sequenced from a single sample in a study of T-cell memory formation after mild COVID-19. TCRdb ran MiXCR on the 5' RACE reads and lists one entry per CDR3 protein. Of around 390,000 distinct CDR3 sequences in the sample, roughly 15% were seen once. The specimen was PBMCs or a T cell subset sorted from them (not recorded which). The receptors here all came from a man between 18 and 35 years old who had mild COVID-19 (a few samples of this study predate the infection). Cell type and time point are not known.

This clonotype has more than one count but fewer than ten. V usage is TRBV29-1 and J usage is TRBJ2-2; D gene uncertain. Trimming removed 7 bases from V and 8 bases from J, with 11 bases in between. CDR3 length equals 11 residues. CDR1 is SQVTM and CDR2 is ANQGSEA in the germline V gene. DNA for the CDR3: TGCAGCGCACGGAACCGGGGGGAGCTGTTTTTT. It yields the protein CSARNRGELFF.

This clonotype showed up just a few times. The V call is TRBV14, the J call TRBJ2-1; no clear D. Trimming stripped 5 bases from V and 10 bases from J, with 18 bases between. The CDR3 is made up of 14 amino acids. CDR1 and CDR2 (germline): SGHDN, FVKESK. CDR3 sequence (DNA): TGTGCCAGCAGCACCCTAGGTGTGTATCAGGAGCAGTTCTTC. Its protein product is CASSTLGVYQEQFF.

This clonotype was seen only a few times. V gene TRBV7-8 combines with J gene TRBJ2-5, with 9 positions matching TRBD1. CDR1 and CDR2 from the germline V gene are SGHVS and FQNEAQ. The J segment lost 4 bases and the V segment lost 5 bases, leaving 5 bases of the junction unmatched. CDR3 size: 14 residues. CDR3 coding DNA: TGTGCCAGCAGCCAGTACAGGGGGCTAGAGACCCAGTACTTC. It is translated as CASSQYRGLETQYF.

The chain couples TRBV3-1 to TRBJ1-1; D is possibly TRBD1 (6 bases). The germline CDR1 and CDR2 sequences are LGHDT and YNNKEL (reference sequence). This CDR3 contains 14 residues. Trimming took 10 bases from V and 4 from J, leaving 19 bases between them. The CDR3 DNA reads as TGTGCCACTCTTAATTCAGGGGATGGCACTGAAGCTTTCTTT. Amino acids: CATLNSGDGTEAFF.

Only a few counts were recorded for this clonotype. The rearrangement uses TRBV19 and TRBJ2-1; D gene ambiguous. V dropped 3 bases and J dropped 0 bases, with 9 bases sitting between them. CDR3 length equals 15 residues. Germline V gives CDR1 LNHDA, CDR2 SQIVND (reference sequence). The CDR3 spells CASSIDRSSYNEQFF. CDR3 DNA sequence: TGTGCCAGTAGTATCGATAGGAGCTCCTACAATGAGCAGTTCTTC.

The J gene is TRBJ1-4, the V gene TRBV5-5; tentative D call: TRBD1 (6 bases). With 4 bases removed from V and 7 bases from J, the gap between germline ends came to 17 bases. The germline gives CDR1 SGHKS, CDR2 YYEKEE (reference sequence). There are 15 residues in the CDR3. The CDR3 here is CASSLGAGSGEKLFF. CDR3 in DNA: TGTGCCAGCAGCCTGGGGGCGGGCAGCGGTGAAAAACTGTTTTTT. Based on the CDR3 plus reference TRBV5-5 and TRBJ1-4, the full variable domain is DAGVTQSPTHLIKTRGQQVTLRCSPISGHKSVSWYQQVLGQGPQFIFQYYEKEERGRGNFPDRFSARQFPNYSSELNVNALLLGDSALYLCASSLGAGSGEKLFFGSGTQLSVL.

In this sample, this clonotype turned up a few times. The gene calls are TRBV7-3 and TRBJ1-1; no definite D call. V shed 0 bases and J shed 1 base, with 9 bases lying between them. The CDR3 sequence is 15 residues long. Germline V gene data show CDR1 as SGHTA and CDR2 as FQGTGA. The CDR3 sequence is CASSLTPTGNTEAFF. DNA of the CDR3: TGTGCCAGCAGCTTAACCCCGACGGGGAACACTGAAGCTTTCTTT.

This clonotype showed up just a few times. The rearrangement links TRBV28 to TRBJ1-5; D is perhaps TRBD1 (5 bases). V lost 6 bases, J lost 6 bases, and 15 bases lay in between. The CDR3 contains 14 residues. CDR1 and CDR2 from the germline V gene are MDHEN and SYDVKM. The CDR3 DNA reads TGTGCCAGCAGAGTTGTAAGGGGCGTTCAGCCCCAGCATTTT. It is translated as CASRVVRGVQPQHF.

The rearrangement joins TRBV10-3 to TRBJ2-4; D call uncertain. Germline V lookup: CDR1 ENHRY, CDR2 SYGVKD. The CDR3 spans 13 residues. Trimming took off 10 bases at V and 0 bases at J, with 10 bases between the two ends. The CDR3 nucleotides read TGTGCCAATAGTCCGGGAGCCAAAAACATTCAGTACTTC. This gives the protein CANSPGAKNIQYF.

CDR3 DNA: TGTGCCAGCAGTTACCCGCCGGAGTCCTACGAGCAGTACTTC. Its protein product is CASSYPPESYEQYF. V gene TRBV6-6 combines with J gene TRBJ2-7; D gene unclear. The CDR3 runs 14 residues. V was trimmed by 2 bases and J by 1 base, leaving 9 bases between them. Per germline, CDR1 MNHNY and CDR2 SVGAGI (reference sequence).

The gene calls are TRBV6-5 and TRBJ2-1, with TRBD1 matching 10 bases. The length of the CDR3 is 17 residues. In germline, CDR1 is MNHEY, CDR2 SVGAGI. Trimming at V came to 2 bases and at J to 2 bases, leaving 6 bases not matched to a gene. CDR3 in DNA: TGTGCCAGCAGTTACGACGGGACAGGGGATCCCTACAATGAGCAGTTCTTC. Amino acid sequence: CASSYDGTGDPYNEQFF.

This clonotype was seen many times. The chain joins TRBV5-1 to TRBJ2-2, with 8 bases aligning to TRBD2. The CDR3 totals 17 residues. Germline V gene data show CDR1 as SGHRS and CDR2 as YFSETQ. The V segment lost 5 bases and the J segment 0 bases; nucleotides outside the gene matches: 9. CDR3 residues: CASSKRAGVPNTGELFF. The CDR3 coding sequence is TGCGCCAGCAGTAAGCGAGCGGGGGTACCGAACACCGGGGAGCTGTTTTTT.

This clonotype was recorded a few times. CDR3: CASSHPAARRMGQGPQETQYF. CDR3 nucleotide sequence: TGCGCCAGCAGCCACCCAGCAGCGAGAAGGATGGGACAGGGTCCTCAAGAGACCCAGTACTTC. The rearrangement joins TRBV4-1 to TRBJ2-5, with 9 bases identical to TRBD1. The CDR3 length is 21 residues. With V trimmed by 3 bases and J by 2 bases, 22 bases remained unmatched. Germline CDR1 MGHRA, CDR2 YSYEKL.

V is TRBV27 and J is TRBJ2-7; 8 bases fit TRBD1. The germline gives CDR1 MNHEY, CDR2 SMNVEV (reference sequence). The CDR3 covers 18 residues. The ends lost 1 base at V and 4 bases at J; junction bases unmatched: 15. The CDR3: CASSLFAIGQGRTYEQYF. CDR3 DNA: TGTGCCAGCAGTTTATTCGCCATCGGACAGGGTCGTACGTACGAGCAGTACTTC.

The chain has TRBV20-1 and TRBJ1-1; no firm D call. V was shortened by 0 bases and J by 3 bases, with 5 bases between the two germline ends. The germline V gene encodes CDR1 DFQATT and CDR2 SNEGSKA (reference sequence). The length of the CDR3 is 12 residues. The CDR3 sequence is CSARDRYTEAFF. The DNA of the CDR3 is TGCAGTGCTAGAGATCGGTACACTGAAGCTTTCTTT.